The text below deals with one T cell receptor beta chain. This entry is derived from a study of blood T cell repertoires in COVID-19. Using immunoSEQ multiplex PCR, the repertoire was profiled, and TCRdb retains in-frame clones only, with some absent. The table includes under 250,000 clones, approximately 91% detected once. Sequenced: peripheral blood. The receptor was isolated from a man in his 60s who had recovered from COVID-19.

CDR3 loop: CASSPPKFHRDNNQPQHF. In DNA, the CDR3 is TGTGCCAGCAGCCCCCCTAAGTTTCACAGGGATAACAATCAGCCCCAGCATTTT. The chain links TRBV7-3 to TRBJ1-5; D is perhaps TRBD1 (6 bases). Germline V gives CDR1 SGHTA, CDR2 FQGTGA. V was clipped by 5 bases and J by 3 bases, with 23 bases between them. CDR3 size: 18 residues.